These 11 T cell receptor beta chains came from one sample sequenced in a study of blood T cell repertoires in COVID-19. This table comes from immunoSEQ multiplex PCR, and its TCRdb copy is limited to in-frame clones, with some not included. The profile covers roughly 320,000 clones, with just under 90% appearing a single time and 6.3% taken by the ten largest. The sequenced sample consisted of peripheral blood. All receptors derive from a woman aged 45 to 65 with COVID-19, enrolled during active disease.

The chain uses TRBV6-5 and TRBJ1-1, with TRBD1 as a possible D gene (6 bases). The length of the CDR3 is 14 residues. Germline CDR1 is MNHEY and CDR2 is SVGAGI. The germline V and J ends were trimmed by 2 bases and 1 base, with 8 bases remaining between them. The CDR3 DNA follows: TGTGCCAGCAGTTACGGGGGCCCGAACACTGAAGCTTTCTTT. Translated, it gives CASSYGGPNTEAFF.

V usage is TRBV11-2 and J usage is TRBJ1-4; D unresolved. Looked up from germline, CDR1 is SGHAT and CDR2 is FQNNGV. This CDR3 has 13 amino acids. The V end lost 0 bases, the J end lost 7 bases, and 6 bases lay between the germline ends. CDR3 sequence: CASSLDRSEKLFF. The DNA for the CDR3 is TGTGCCAGCAGCTTAGATCGGAGTGAAAAACTGTTTTTT.

The chain joins TRBV7-2 to TRBJ2-7; 7 bases match TRBD1. Germline V lookup: CDR1 SGHTA, CDR2 FQGNSA. The CDR3 sequence is 13 residues long. The ends lost 5 bases at V and 7 bases at J; junction bases unmatched: 8. CDR3 amino acids: CASSVTGLREQYF. The CDR3 region has the DNA TGTGCCAGCAGCGTGACAGGGTTGAGGGAGCAGTACTTC.

The chain couples TRBV27 to TRBJ2-7; no reliable D call. The V gene lost 3 bases and the J gene lost 1 base, with 7 bases spanning the gap. CDR1 MNHEY and CDR2 SMNVEV come from the germline V gene (reference sequence). There are 13 residues in the CDR3. Here the CDR3 DNA reads TGTGCCAGCAGTTTCGCGTCGTCCTACGAGCAGTACTTC. Protein sequence: CASSFASSYEQYF.

The genes are TRBV27 and TRBJ1-2; the D is unclear. V was clipped by 2 bases and J by 8 bases, with 9 bases between them. The CDR3 covers 12 residues. In germline, CDR1 is MNHEY, CDR2 SMNVEV (reference sequence). CDR3 in DNA: TGTGCCAGCAGTTTACGAGGGTCCGGCTACACCTTC. Amino acids: CASSLRGSGYTF.

DNA of the CDR3: TGTGCCAGCAGCCTTCGGTATAGCAATCAGCCCCAGCATTTT. Translation: CASSLRYSNQPQHF. The chain links TRBV27 to TRBJ1-5; D not resolved. V was cut by 6 bases and J by 0 bases, with 9 bases left in between. This CDR3 has 14 amino acids. CDR1 is MNHEY, CDR2 SMNVEV, per germline (reference sequence).

This clone has just one count. The sample has other DNA sequences that encode this CDR3 too. The gene calls are TRBV30 and TRBJ1-5; weak D call: TRBD1 (5 bases). From germline, CDR1 is GTSNPN and CDR2 SVGIG (reference sequence). The CDR3 runs 12 residues. The V gene lost 0 bases and the J gene lost 7 bases, with 7 bases spanning the gap. The CDR3 protein is CAWSVGGQPQHF. The CDR3 nucleotides are TGTGCCTGGAGTGTTGGGGGGCAGCCCCAGCATTTT.

The chain is built from TRBV6-2 or TRBV6-3 and TRBJ2-1, with TRBD2 identical over 14 bases. In germline, CDR1 is MNHEY, CDR2 SVGEGT. This CDR3 has 19 residues. J gave up 5 bases and V 2 bases, and 11 bases lay outside the gene matches. The CDR3 spells CASSYLGGLAGAADNEQFF. The CDR3 DNA follows: TGTGCCAGCAGTTACCTGGGGGGACTAGCGGGAGCGGCCGACAATGAGCAGTTCTTC.

The chain employs TRBV14 and TRBJ1-1; 7 bases are shared with TRBD1. V was pared by 0 bases and J by 7 bases, with 5 bases of the junction left unmatched. CDR3 length equals 14 residues. Germline CDR1 and CDR2: SGHDN and FVKESK. The CDR3 sequence: CASSQENTGVEAFF. Here the CDR3 DNA reads TGTGCCAGCAGCCAAGAAAACACAGGGGTTGAAGCTTTCTTT.

The chain couples TRBV21-1 to TRBJ1-6. TRBV21-1 is reported as a pseudogene. The CDR3 runs to 13 residues. CDR3 region: CASSNVYNSPLHF. In nucleotides, the CDR3 is TGTGCCAGCAGCAACGTTTATAATTCACCCCTCCACTTT.

This clone has only one observation. The gene calls are TRBV4-2 and TRBJ1-2; D gene uncertain. V lost 1 base to trimming and J lost 4 bases, with 10 bases between them. The CDR3 consists of 14 residues. Germline V gives CDR1 LGHNA, CDR2 YNFKEQ. In nucleotides, the CDR3 is TGTGCCAGCAGCCAAGGAGGGATAGGCTATGGCTACACCTTC. Its protein is CASSQGGIGYGYTF.